These 5 T cell receptor beta chains were sequenced from one sample in a study of blood T cell repertoires in COVID-19. The data were produced by immunoSEQ multiplex PCR, yet TCRdb's version contains in-frame clones alone and is incomplete. The sample consists of 150,000 to 200,000 clones, roughly 85% of them appearing once. The specimen was peripheral blood. These receptors all stem from a woman aged 25 to 39 with acute or convalescent COVID-19.

This clone has more than one count but fewer than ten. This chain joins TRBV6-6 and TRBJ1-3; D is ambiguous. CDR1 and CDR2 (germline): MNHNY, SVGAGI (reference sequence). The CDR3 is 12 amino acids. Trimming took 8 bases from V and 4 from J, leaving 9 bases between them. The DNA of the CDR3 is TGTGCCAGCGCGGGGTCCGGAAACACCATATATTTT. Protein product: CASAGSGNTIYF.

The V and J genes are TRBV2 and TRBJ1-1; 10 positions match TRBD1. J was trimmed by 3 bases and V by 8 bases; bases with no gene match: 12. The CDR3 has 16 residues. Germline assignment: CDR1 SNHLY and CDR2 FYNNEI. DNA of the CDR3: TGTGCCAGCGAACCGGACAGGGGGAGGGGGCACACTGAAGCTTTCTTT. Its translation is CASEPDRGRGHTEAFF.

This rearrangement joins TRBV7-8 to TRBJ2-5, with TRBD1 matching 8 bases. Germline V lookup: CDR1 SGHVS, CDR2 FQNEAQ. This CDR3 spans 15 amino acids. V gave up 5 bases and J gave up 1 base; unmatched junction bases: 6. The CDR3 nucleotides are TGTGCCAGCAGCAGAAACAGGGGGACCCAAGAGACCCAGTACTTC. The encoded protein is CASSRNRGTQETQYF. Full variable domain (remainder filled in from reference TRBV7-8 and TRBJ2-5): GAGVSQSPRYKVAKRGQDVALRCDPISGHVSLFWYQQALGQGPEFLTYFQNEAQLDKSGLPSDRFFAERPEGSVSTLKIQRTQQEDSAVYLCASSRNRGTQETQYFGPGTRLLVL.

V is TRBV28 and J is TRBJ2-7; 7 nucleotides align to TRBD2. After removal of 5 bases from V and 1 base from J, the junction contained 5 bases not matched to a gene. Per germline, CDR1 MDHEN and CDR2 SYDVKM. The CDR3 runs to 14 residues. The CDR3 here is CASSTLRGSYEQYF. As DNA, the CDR3 is TGTGCCAGCAGTACCCTGCGGGGGTCCTACGAGCAGTACTTC.

This chain links TRBV4-3 with TRBJ2-2; D gene ambiguous. V lost 1 base and J 4 bases, leaving 22 bases between the germline ends. CDR1 and CDR2 (germline): LGHNA, YSLEER. CDR3 size: 19 residues. CDR3 bases: TGCGCCAGCAGCCAAGGTCCTCCGCCCCGTCAGAGACTCACCGGGGAGCTGTTTTTT. It specifies CASSQGPPPRQRLTGELFF.